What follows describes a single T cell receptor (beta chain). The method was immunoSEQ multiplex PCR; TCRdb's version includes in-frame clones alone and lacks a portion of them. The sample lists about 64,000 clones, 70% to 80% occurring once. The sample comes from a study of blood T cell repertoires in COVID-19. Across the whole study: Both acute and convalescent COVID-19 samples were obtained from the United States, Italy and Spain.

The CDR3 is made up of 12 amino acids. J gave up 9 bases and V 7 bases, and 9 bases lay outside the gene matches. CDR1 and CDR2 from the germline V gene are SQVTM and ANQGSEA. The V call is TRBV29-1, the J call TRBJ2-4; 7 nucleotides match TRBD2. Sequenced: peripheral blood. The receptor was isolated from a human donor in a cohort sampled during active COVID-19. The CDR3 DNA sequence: TGCAGCGCCGGGGTCAGGGAGGGCATTCAGTACTTC. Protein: CSAGVREGIQYF.